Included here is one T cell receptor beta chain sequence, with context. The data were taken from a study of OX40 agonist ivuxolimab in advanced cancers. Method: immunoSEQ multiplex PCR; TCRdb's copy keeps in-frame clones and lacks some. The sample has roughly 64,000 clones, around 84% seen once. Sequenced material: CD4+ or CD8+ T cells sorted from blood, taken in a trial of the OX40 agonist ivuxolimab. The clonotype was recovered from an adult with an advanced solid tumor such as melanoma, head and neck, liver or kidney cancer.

The CDR3 spells CASSLNTQRTEAFF. The CDR3 nucleotides read TGTGCCAGCAGTCTAAACACACAGCGGACTGAAGCTTTCTTT. V is TRBV27 and J is TRBJ1-1; no clear D. The germline V and J ends were trimmed by 5 bases and 5 bases, with 15 bases remaining between them. Per germline, CDR1 MNHEY and CDR2 SMNVEV (reference sequence). The CDR3 contains 14 residues.